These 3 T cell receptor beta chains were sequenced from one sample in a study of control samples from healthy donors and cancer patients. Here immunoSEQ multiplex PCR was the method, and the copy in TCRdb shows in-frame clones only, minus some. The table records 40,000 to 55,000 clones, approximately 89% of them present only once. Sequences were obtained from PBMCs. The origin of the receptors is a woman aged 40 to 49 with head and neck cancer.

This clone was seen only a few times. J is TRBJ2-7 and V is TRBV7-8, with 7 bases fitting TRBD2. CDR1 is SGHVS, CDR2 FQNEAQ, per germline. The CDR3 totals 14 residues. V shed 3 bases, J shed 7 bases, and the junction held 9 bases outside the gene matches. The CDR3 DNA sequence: TGTGCCAGCAGCTTTATTCCCCTCGGGGGGGAGCAGTACTTC. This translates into CASSFIPLGGEQYF. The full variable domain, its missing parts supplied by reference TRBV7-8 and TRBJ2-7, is GAGVSQSPRYKVAKRGQDVALRCDPISGHVSLFWYQQALGQGPEFLTYFQNEAQLDKSGLPSDRFFAERPEGSVSTLKIQRTQQEDSAVYLCASSFIPLGGEQYFGPGTRLTVT.

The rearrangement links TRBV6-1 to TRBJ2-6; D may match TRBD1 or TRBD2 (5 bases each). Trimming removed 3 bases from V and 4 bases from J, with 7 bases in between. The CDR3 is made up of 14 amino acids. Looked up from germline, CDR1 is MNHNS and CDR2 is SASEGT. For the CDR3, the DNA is TGTGCCAGCAGTGATTGGGGGGGGGCCAACGTCCTGACTTTC. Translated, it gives CASSDWGGANVLTF.

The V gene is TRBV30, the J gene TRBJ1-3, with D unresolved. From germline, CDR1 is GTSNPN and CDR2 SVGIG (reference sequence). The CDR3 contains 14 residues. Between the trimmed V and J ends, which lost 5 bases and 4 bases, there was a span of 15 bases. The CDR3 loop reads CAWGTWGGGNTIYF. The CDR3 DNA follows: TGTGCCTGGGGAACTTGGGGAGGAGGAAACACCATATATTTT.